This T cell receptor beta chain was captured in a study of control samples from healthy donors and cancer patients. TCRdb's table, derived via immunoSEQ multiplex PCR, lists solely in-frame clones and lacks some. Of 110,000 or so clones listed, just over 90% were seen once; the top ten hold roughly 4.4%. Trimming took 3 bases from V and 8 from J; bases not matched to a gene: 10. The CDR3 spans 17 residues. Germline loops: CDR1 KGHDR, CDR2 SFDVKD. Sequenced material: blood. This TCR was recovered from a human donor in good health. The donor label of this sample is uncertain. The chain links TRBV24-1 to TRBJ2-1, with TRBD2 matching over 12 bases. As DNA, the CDR3 is TGTGCCACCAGTGATCCCTCTAGCGGGGGGGCCTTATATGAGCAGTTCTTC. Translated, it gives CATSDPSSGGALYEQFF.